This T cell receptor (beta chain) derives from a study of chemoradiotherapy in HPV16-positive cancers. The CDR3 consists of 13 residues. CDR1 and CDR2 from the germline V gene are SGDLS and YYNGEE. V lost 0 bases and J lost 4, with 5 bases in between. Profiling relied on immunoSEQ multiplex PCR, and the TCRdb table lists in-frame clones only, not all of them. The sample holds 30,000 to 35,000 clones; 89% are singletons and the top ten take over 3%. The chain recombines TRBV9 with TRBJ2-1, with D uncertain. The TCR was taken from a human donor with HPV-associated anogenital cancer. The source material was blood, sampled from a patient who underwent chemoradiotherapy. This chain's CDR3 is CASSVASYNEQFF. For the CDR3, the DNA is TGTGCCAGCAGCGTAGCCAGTTACAATGAGCAGTTCTTC.